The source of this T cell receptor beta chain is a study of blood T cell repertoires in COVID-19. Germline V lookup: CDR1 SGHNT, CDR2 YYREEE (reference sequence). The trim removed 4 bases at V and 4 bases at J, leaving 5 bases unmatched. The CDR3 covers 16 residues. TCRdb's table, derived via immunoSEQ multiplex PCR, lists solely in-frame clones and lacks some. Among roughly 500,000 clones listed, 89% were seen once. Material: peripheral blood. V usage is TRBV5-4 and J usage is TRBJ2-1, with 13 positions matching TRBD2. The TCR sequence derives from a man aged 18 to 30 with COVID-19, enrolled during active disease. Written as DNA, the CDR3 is TGTGCCAGCAGCCTTACTAGCGGGAGGGGATACAATGAGCAGTTCTTC. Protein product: CASSLTSGRGYNEQFF.